This T cell receptor beta chain is drawn from a study of a mutant IDH1 vaccine in newly diagnosed glioma. Whole-study results and caveats: Top-clonotype changes in peripheral T cells seemed unrelated to pseudoprogression.

For this clone: Its matching antigen is unknown.

The time point here: baseline, week 1 (first vaccination visit). Treatment indicated: pre-vaccination baseline after standard-of-care therapy. Each of the donors came in with new WHO grade 3 or 4 astrocytomas that were IDH1-mutant and ATRX-lost. Only in-frame clones appear in the TCRdb table, and some are missing; sequencing was by immunoSEQ multiplex PCR. The top ten hold approximately 20% of the sample, which has some 59,000 clones, around 80% seen once. Germline CDR1 and CDR2: LNHDA and SQIVND (reference sequence). Deletions cut 8 bases from V and 3 bases from J, with 20 bases between. There are 15 residues in the CDR3.

V and J are TRBV19 and TRBJ2-7; D perhaps matches TRBD2 (6 bases). The sample was PBMCs, taken from a glioma patient treated with radiotherapy, temozolomide or both. This receptor was obtained from a man between 18 and 29 years old with glioma. The CDR3 spells CASQGVAGSFYEQYF. The CDR3 DNA reads TGTGCCAGTCAGGGTGTGGCGGGGAGTTTCTACGAGCAGTACTTC.